The clone carrying this T cell receptor beta chain was seen more than once but under ten times. Antigen unknown. Inclusion characteristics of ophthalmopathy patients comprised a Clinical Activity Score of at least 3, a NOSPECS grade of at least 4, and duration under 3 months. Thyroid ultrasound, orbital computed tomography, clinical symptoms, and serum thyroxine and TRAb underpinned diagnoses. Roughly 9.1 ml of fresh peripheral blood supplied the PBMCs. This sample was taken from a study of T cells in Graves' hyperthyroidism and ophthalmopathy. Study-wide results and caveats: Using 13 V-J features, a model discriminated ophthalmopathy from stable hyperthyroidism.

V was clipped by 4 bases and J by 8 bases, with 9 bases between them. This CDR3 is built from 12 residues. From germline, CDR1 is MNHEY and CDR2 SMNVEV (reference sequence). RNA transcripts yielded amplified TCR beta CDR3 regions. When the TCR CDR3 underwent first-round RT-PCR, the HTBI primer set was used. TCRdb called the multiplex PCR reads again in MiXCR, with one record for every CDR3 protein. The sample has hundreds of thousands of distinct CDR3 sequences, roughly 15% seen once. This TCR was recovered from a young woman with Graves' ophthalmopathy. Specimen: blood. V and J are TRBV27 and TRBJ2-1; the D is unclear. CDR3 nucleotide sequence: TGTGCCAGCAGTTCCCCCCCTGATGAGCAGTTCTTC. Its translation: CASSSPPDEQFF.